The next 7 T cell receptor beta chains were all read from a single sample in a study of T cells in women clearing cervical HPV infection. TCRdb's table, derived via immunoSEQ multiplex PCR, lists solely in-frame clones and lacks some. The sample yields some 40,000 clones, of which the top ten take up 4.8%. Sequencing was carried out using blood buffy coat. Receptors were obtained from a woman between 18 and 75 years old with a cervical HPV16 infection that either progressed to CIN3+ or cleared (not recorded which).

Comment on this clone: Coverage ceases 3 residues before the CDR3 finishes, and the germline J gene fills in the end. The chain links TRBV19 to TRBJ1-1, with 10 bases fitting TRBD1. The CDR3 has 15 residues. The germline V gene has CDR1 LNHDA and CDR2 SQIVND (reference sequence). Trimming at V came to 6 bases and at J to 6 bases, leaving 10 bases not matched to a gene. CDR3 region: CASRSGTGVAAEAFF. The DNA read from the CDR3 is TGTGCCAGTAGATCCGGGACAGGGGTTGCGGCTGAA.

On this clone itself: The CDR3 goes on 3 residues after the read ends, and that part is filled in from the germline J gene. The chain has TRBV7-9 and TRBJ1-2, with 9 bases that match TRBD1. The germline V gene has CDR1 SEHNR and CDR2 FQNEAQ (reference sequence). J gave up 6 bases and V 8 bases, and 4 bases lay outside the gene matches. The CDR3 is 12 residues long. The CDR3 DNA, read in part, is TGTGCCAGCCAACAGGGGGCCGATGGC. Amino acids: CASQQGADG. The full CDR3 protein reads CASQQGADGYTF.

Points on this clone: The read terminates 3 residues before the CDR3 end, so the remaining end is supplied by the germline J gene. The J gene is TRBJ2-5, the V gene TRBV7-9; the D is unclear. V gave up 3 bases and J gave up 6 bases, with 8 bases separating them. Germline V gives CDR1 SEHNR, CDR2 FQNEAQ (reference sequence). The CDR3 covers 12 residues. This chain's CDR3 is CASSFEQKTQYF. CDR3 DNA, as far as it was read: TGTGCCAGCAGCTTCGAACAGAAGACC.

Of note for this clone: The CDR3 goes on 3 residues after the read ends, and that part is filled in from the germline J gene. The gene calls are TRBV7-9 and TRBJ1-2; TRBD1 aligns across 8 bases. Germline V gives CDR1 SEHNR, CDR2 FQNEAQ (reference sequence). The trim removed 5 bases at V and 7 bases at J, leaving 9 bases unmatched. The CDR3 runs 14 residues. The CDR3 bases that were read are TGTGCCAGCAGCCGCGGACAGGGAGGCTTTGGC. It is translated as CASSRGQGGFG. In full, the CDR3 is CASSRGQGGFGYTF.

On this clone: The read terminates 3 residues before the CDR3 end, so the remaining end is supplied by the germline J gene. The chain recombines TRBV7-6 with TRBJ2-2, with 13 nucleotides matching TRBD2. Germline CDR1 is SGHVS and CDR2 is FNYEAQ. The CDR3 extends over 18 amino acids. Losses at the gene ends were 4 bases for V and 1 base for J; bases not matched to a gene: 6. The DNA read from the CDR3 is TGTGCCAGCAGCTCCGGACTAGCGGGGGCCAAGAACACCGGGGAG. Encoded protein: CASSSGLAGAKNTGE. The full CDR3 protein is CASSSGLAGAKNTGELFF.

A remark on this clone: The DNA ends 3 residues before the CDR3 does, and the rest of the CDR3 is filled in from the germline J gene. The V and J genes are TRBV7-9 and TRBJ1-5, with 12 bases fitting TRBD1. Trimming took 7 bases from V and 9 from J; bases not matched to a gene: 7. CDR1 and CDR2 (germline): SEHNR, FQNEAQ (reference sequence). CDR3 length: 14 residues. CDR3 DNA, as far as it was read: TGTGCCAGCATTGGGGGACAGGGGGCGCGGCCC. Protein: CASIGGQGARP. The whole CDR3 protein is CASIGGQGARPQHF.

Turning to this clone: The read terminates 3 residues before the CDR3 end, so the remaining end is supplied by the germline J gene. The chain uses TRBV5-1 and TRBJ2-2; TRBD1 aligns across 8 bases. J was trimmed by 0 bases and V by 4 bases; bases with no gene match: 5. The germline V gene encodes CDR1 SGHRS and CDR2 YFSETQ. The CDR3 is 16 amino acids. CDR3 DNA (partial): TGCGCCAGCAGCAAGGGACAGGCGACGAACACCGGGGAG. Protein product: CASSKGQATNTGE. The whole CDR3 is CASSKGQATNTGELFF.